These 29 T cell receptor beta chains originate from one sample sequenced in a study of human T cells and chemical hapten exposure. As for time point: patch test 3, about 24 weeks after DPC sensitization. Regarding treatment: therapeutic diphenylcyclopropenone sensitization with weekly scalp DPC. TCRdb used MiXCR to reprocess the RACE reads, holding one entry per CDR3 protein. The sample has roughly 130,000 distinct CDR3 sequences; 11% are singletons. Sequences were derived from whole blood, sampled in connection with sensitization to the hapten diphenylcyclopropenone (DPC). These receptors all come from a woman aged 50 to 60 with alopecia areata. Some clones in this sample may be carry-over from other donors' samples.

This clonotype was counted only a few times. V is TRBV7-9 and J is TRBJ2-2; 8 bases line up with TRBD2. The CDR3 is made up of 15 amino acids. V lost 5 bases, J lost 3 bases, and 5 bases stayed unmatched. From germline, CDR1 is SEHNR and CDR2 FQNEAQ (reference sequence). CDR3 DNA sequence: TGTGCCAGCAGCCCTCCGGGACTAGACACCGGGGAGCTGTTTTTT. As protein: CASSPPGLDTGELFF.

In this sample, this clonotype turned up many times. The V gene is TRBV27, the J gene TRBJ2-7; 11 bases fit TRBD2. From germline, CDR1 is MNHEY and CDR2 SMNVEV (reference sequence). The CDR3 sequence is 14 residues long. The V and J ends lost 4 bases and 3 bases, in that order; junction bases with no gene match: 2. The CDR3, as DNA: TGTGCCAGCAGTTCGGGACTAGCGGACTACGAGCAGTACTTC. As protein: CASSSGLADYEQYF.

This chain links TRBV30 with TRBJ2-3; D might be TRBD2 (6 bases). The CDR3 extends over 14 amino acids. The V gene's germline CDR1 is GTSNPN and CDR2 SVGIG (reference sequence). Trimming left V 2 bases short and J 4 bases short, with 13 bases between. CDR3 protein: CAWSHLARPDTQYF. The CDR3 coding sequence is TGTGCCTGGAGTCACCTAGCGAGGCCAGATACGCAGTATTTT.

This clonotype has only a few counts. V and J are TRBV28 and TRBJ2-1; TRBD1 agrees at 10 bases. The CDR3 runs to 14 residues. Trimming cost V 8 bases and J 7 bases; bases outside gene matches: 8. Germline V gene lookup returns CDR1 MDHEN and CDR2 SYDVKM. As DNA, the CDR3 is TGTGCCAGCCTCCGGGACAGGGGATCAAATGAGCAGTTCTTC. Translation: CASLRDRGSNEQFF.

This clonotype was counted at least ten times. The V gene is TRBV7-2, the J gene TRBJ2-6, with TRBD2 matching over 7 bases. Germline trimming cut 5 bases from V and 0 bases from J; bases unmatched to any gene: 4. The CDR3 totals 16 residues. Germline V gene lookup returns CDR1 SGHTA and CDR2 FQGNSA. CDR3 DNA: TGTGCCAGCAGCACCGGGGGGTACTCTGGGGCCAACGTCCTGACTTTC. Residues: CASSTGGYSGANVLTF.

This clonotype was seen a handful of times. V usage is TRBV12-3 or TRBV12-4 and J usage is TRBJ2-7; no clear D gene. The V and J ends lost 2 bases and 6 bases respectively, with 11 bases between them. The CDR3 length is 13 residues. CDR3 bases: TGTGCCAGCAGTTTAAGAAGGGCCGGCGAGCAGTACTTC. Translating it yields CASSLRRAGEQYF.

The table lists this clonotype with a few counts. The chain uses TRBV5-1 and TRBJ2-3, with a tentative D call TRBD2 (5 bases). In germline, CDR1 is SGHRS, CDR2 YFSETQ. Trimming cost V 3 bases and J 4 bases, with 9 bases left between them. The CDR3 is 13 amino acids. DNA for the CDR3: TGCGCCAGCAGCTCCACTAGTTCAGATACGCAGTATTTT. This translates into CASSSTSSDTQYF.

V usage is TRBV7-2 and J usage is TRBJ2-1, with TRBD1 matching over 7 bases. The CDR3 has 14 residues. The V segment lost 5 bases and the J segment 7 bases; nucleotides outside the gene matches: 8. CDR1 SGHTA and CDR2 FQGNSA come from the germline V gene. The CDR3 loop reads CASSLGGAQNEQFF. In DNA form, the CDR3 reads TGTGCCAGCAGCCTAGGGGGCGCCCAGAATGAGCAGTTCTTC.

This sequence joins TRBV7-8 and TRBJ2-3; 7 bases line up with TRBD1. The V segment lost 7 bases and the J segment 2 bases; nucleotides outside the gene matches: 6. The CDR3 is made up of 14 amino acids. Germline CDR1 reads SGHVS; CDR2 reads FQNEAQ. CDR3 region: CASIRDSNTDTQYF. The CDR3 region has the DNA TGTGCCAGCATTCGGGACAGCAACACAGATACGCAGTATTTT.

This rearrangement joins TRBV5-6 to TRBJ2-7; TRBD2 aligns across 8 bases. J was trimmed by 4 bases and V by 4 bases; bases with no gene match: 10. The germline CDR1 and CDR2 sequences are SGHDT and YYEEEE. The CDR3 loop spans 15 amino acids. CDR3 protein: CASSPPAGGLYEQYF. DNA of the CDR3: TGTGCCAGCAGCCCGCCGGCGGGGGGACTTTACGAGCAGTACTTC.

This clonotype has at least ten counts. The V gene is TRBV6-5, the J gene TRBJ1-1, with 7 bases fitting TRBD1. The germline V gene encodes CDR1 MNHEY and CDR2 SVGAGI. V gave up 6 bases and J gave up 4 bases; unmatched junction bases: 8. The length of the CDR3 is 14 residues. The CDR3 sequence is CASRGKGAITEAFF. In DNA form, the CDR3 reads TGTGCCAGCAGAGGGAAGGGGGCGATCACTGAAGCTTTCTTT.

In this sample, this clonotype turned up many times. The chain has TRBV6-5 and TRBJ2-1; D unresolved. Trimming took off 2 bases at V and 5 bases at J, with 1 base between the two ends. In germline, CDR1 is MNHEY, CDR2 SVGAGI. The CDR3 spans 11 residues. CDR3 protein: CASSYDNEQFF. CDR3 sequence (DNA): TGTGCCAGCAGTTACGACAATGAGCAGTTCTTC.

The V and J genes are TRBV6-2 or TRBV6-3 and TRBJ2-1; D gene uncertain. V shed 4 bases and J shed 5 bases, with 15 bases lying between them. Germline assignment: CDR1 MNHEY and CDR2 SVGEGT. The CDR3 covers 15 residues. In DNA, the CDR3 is TGTGCCAGCAGTTCGCACCTTTTTTCGGACAATGAGCAGTTCTTC. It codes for CASSSHLFSDNEQFF.

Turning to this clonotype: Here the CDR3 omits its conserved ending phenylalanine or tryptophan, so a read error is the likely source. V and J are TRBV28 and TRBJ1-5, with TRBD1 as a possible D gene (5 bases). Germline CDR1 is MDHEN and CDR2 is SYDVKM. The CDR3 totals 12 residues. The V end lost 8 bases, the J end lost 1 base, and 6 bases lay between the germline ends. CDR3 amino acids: CASGGSNQPQHL. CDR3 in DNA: TGTGCCAGCGGGGGGAGCAATCAGCCCCAGCATTTA.

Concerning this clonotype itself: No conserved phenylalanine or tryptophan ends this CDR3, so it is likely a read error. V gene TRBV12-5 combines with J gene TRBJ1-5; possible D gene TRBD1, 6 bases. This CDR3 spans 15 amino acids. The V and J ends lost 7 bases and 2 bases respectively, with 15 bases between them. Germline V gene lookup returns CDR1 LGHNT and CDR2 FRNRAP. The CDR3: CASATTGLGNQPQHL. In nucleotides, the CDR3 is TGTGCTAGTGCCACGACAGGCCTCGGCAATCAGCCCCAGCATCTT.

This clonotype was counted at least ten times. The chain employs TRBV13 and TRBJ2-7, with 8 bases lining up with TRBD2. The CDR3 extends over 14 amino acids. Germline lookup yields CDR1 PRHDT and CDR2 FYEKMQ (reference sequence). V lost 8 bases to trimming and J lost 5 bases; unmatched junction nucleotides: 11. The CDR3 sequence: CASRGAAGADEQYF. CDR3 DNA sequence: TGTGCCAGCCGGGGAGCAGCGGGGGCGGACGAGCAGTACTTC.

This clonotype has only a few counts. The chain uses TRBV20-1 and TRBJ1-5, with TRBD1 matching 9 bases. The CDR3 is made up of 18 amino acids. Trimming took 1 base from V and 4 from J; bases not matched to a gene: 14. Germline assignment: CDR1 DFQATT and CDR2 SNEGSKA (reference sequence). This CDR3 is CSARATWGQGRRNQPQHF. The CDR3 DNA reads TGCAGTGCTAGAGCGACGTGGGGACAGGGAAGAAGAAATCAGCCCCAGCATTTT.

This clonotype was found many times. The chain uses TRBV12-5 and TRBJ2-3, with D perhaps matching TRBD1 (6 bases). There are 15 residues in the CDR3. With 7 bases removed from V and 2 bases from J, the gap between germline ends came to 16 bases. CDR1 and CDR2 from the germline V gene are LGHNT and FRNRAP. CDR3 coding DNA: TGTGCTAGTGCTATTGGGTTGGGGGCCACAGATACGCAGTATTTT. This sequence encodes CASAIGLGATDTQYF.

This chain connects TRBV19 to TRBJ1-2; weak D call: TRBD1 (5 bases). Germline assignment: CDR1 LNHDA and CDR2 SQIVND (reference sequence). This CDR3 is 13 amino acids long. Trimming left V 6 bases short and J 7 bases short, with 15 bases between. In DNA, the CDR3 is TGTGCCAGTAGCAGCGACAGTTCCGTTGGCTACACCTTC. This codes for CASSSDSSVGYTF.

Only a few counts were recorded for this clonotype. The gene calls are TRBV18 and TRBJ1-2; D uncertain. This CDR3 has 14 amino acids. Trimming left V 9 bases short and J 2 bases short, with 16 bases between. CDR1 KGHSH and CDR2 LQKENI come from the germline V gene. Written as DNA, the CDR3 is TGTGCCAGTCGCTACCCCGACGGGAACTATGGCTACACCTTC. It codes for CASRYPDGNYGYTF.

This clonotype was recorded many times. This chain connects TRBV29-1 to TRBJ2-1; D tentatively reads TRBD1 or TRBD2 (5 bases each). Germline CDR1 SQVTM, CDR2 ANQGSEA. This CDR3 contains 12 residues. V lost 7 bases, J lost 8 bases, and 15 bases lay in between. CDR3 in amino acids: CSAGAIGHEQFF. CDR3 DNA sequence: TGCAGCGCCGGGGCCATCGGGCATGAGCAGTTCTTC.

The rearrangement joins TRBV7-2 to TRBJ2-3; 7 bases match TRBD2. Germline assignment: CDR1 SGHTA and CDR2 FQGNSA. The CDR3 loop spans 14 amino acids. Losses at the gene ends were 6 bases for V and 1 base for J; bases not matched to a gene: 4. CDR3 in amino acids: CASSWSGGTDTQYF. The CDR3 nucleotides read TGTGCCAGCAGTTGGAGCGGGGGCACAGATACGCAGTATTTT.

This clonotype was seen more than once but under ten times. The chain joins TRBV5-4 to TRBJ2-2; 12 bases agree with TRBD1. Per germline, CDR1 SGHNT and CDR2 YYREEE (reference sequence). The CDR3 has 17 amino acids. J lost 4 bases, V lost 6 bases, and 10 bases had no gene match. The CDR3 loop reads CASTAGTGGRGTGELFF. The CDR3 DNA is TGTGCCAGCACCGCCGGGACAGGGGGCCGTGGCACCGGGGAGCTGTTTTTT.

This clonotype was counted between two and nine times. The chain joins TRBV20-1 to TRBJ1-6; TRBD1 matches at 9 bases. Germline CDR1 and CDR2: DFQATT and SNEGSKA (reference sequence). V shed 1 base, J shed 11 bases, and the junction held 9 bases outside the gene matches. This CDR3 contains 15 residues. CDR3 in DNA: TGCAGTGCTAGAGTCCGGACAGGGGAAAATGCACCCCTCCACTTT. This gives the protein CSARVRTGENAPLHF.

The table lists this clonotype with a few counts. The CDR3 coding sequence is TGTGCCAGCAGGGACAGGGACACTGAAGCTTTCTTT. Its translation is CASRDRDTEAFF. V is TRBV11-2 and J is TRBJ1-1, with TRBD1 matching over 8 bases. V trimming: 6 bases; J trimming: 3 bases; junction bases outside the gene matches: 0. CDR1 and CDR2 from the germline V gene are SGHAT and FQNNGV. The CDR3 loop spans 12 amino acids.

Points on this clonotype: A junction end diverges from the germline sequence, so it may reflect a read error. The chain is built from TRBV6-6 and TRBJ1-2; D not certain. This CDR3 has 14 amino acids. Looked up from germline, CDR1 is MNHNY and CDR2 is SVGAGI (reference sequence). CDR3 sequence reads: CASGYADPNYGYTF. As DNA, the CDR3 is TGTGCCAGCGGTTACGCCGACCCCAACTATGGCTACACCTTC.

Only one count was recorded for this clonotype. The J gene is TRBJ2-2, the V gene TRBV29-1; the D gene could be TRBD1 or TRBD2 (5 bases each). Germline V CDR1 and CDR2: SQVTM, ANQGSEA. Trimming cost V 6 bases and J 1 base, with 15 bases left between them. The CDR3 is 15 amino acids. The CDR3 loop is CSVSPGRLNTGELFF. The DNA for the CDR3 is TGCAGCGTATCCCCGGGACGATTGAACACCGGGGAGCTGTTTTTT.

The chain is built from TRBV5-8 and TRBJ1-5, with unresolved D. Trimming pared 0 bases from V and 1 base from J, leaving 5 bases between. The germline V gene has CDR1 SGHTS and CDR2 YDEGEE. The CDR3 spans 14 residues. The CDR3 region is CASSLESSNQPQHF. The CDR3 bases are TGTGCCAGCAGCTTGGAAAGCAGCAATCAGCCCCAGCATTTT. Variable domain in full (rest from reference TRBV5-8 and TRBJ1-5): EAGVTQSPTHLIKTRGQQATLRCSPISGHTSVYWYQQALGLGLQFLLWYDEGEERNRGNFPPRFSGRQFPNYSSELNVNALELEDSALYLCASSLESSNQPQHFGDGTRLSIL.

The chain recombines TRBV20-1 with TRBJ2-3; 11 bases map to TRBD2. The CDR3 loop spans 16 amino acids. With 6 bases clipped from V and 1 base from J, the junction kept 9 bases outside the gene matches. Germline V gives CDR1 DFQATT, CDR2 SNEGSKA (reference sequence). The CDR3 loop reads CSARIRLAGRTDTQYF. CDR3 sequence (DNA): TGCAGTGCGAGAATAAGACTAGCGGGGCGCACAGATACGCAGTATTTT.